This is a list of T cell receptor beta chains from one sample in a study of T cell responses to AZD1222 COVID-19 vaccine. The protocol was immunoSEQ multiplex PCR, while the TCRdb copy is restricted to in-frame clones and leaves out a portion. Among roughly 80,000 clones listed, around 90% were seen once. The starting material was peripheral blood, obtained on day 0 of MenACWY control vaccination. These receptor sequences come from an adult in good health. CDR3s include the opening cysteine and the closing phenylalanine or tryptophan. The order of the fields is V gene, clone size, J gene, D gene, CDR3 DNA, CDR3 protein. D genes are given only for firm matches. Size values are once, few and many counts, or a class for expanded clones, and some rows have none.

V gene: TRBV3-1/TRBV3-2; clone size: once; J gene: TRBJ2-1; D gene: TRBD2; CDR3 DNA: TGTGCCAGCAGCCAAGATCTAGAGACTAGCTCATATGAGCAGTTCTTC; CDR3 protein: CASSQDLETSSYEQFF
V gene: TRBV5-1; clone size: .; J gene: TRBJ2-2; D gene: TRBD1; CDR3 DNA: TGCGCCAGCAGCGTAGGGGGCGCAGGGAACACCGGGGAGCTGTTTTTT; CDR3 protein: CASSVGGAGNTGELFF
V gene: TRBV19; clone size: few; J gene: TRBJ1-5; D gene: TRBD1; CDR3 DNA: TGTGCCAGTAGTATAGGAGGGACAGGGGGCGTTCAGCCCCAGCATTTT; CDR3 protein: CASSIGGTGGVQPQHF
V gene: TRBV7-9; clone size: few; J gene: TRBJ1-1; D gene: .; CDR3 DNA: TGTGCCAGCAGCCCCGAAAAGGGGAGGAACACTGAAGCTTTCTTT; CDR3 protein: CASSPEKGRNTEAFF
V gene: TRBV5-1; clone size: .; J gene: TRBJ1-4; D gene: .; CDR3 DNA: TGCGCCAGCAGAGAAGACAGGAGGCAGAATGAAAAACTGTTTTTT; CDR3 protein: CASREDRRQNEKLFF
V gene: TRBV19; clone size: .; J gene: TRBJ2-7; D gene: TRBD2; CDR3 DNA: TGTGCCAGTAGTAAGGCTAGCGGGGTTTCCTACGAGCAGTACTTC; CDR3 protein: CASSKASGVSYEQYF
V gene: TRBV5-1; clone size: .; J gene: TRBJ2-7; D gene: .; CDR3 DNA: TGCGCCAGCAGCTTGGGCGGCAGACCCTACGAGCAGTACTTC; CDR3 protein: CASSLGGRPYEQYF
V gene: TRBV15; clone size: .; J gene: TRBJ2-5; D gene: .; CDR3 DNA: TGTGCCACCAGCAGAGAGGAGGTTGAAGAGACCCAGTACTTC; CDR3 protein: CATSREEVEETQYF
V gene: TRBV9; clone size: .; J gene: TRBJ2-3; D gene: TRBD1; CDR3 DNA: TGTGCCAGCAGCCCAACGGGACAGGGTACGCAGTATTTT; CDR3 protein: CASSPTGQGTQYF
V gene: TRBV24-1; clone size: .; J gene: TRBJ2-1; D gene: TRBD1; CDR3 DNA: TGTGCCACCAGTGAACAGGGGGCCTACAATGAGCAGTTCTTC; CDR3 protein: CATSEQGAYNEQFF
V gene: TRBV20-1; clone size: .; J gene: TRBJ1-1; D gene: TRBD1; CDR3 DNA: TGCAGTGCTAGTTCGTTGGGGGACAGGGAGAACACTGAAGCTTTCTTT; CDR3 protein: CSASSLGDRENTEAFF
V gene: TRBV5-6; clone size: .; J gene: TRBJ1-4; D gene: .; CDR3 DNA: TGTGCCAGCAGCAGGGGCTTCGTCGGGACTGAAAAACTGTTTTTT; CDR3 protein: CASSRGFVGTEKLFF
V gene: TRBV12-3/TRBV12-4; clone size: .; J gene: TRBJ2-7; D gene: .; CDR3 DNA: TGTGCCAGCAGTTGGGACGACCAGGGCGAGCAGTACTTC; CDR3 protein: CASSWDDQGEQYF
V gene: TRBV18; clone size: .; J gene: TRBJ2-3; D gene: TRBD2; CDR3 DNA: TGTGCCAGCTCATCCCTAGCGGGGGGTAGCACAGATACGCAGTATTTT; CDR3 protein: CASSSLAGGSTDTQYF
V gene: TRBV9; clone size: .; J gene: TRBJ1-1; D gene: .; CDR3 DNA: TGTGCCAGCAGCGTAGTCTCGGGGGGAATGGAAGCTTTCTTT; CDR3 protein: CASSVVSGGMEAFF
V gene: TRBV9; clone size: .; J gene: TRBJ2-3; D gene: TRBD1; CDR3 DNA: TGTGCCAGCAGCGTCGGGGACAGGGGAATAGATACGCAGTATTTT; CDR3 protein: CASSVGDRGIDTQYF
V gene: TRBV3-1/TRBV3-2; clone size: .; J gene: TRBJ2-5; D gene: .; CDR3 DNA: TGTGCCAGCAGCCAAACCTCGGACGGGGCCCAAGAGACCCAGTACTTC; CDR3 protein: CASSQTSDGAQETQYF
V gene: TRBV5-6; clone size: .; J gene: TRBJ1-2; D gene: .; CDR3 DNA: TGTGCCAGCAGCTTGTCAGGAAACTATGGCTACACCTTC; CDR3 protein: CASSLSGNYGYTF
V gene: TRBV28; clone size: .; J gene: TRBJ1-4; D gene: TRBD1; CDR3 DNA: TGTGCCAGCAGTTCACAGGGGCCGGCTAATGAAAAACTGTTTTTT; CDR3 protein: CASSSQGPANEKLFF
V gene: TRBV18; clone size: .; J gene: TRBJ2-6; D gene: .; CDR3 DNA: TGTGCCAGCTCACCACCTGCCGGGACCTCTGGGGCCAACGTCCTGACTTTC; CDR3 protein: CASSPPAGTSGANVLTF